Following are 10 T cell receptor beta chains from one sample sequenced in a study of blood T cell repertoires in COVID-19. Profiled with immunoSEQ multiplex PCR; TCRdb holds only in-frame clones, not every one. The table has some 180,000 clones, about 81% seen once. The sequencing sample was made of peripheral blood. These TCRs come from a woman aged 60-75 years with COVID-19, enrolled during active disease.

The rearrangement uses TRBV28 and TRBJ1-2, with D uncertain. Germline assignment: CDR1 MDHEN and CDR2 SYDVKM. V gave up 5 bases and J gave up 4 bases, with 11 bases separating them. The CDR3 sequence is 13 residues long. CDR3 protein: CASSPSPGYGYTF. CDR3 bases: TGTGCCAGCAGTCCCTCCCCAGGCTATGGCTACACCTTC.

Comment on this clone: The junction differs from germline at one of its ends, possibly a read error. The chain carries TRBV7-8 and TRBJ1-2, with TRBD1 as a possible D gene (5 bases). The CDR3 is 14 residues long. The germline CDR1 and CDR2 sequences are SGHVS and FQNEAQ. CDR3 coding DNA: TGTGCCAGCAGCTTGCGCCCTTGGGGCGGGGCCTCATTCTTC. Protein sequence: CASSLRPWGGASFF. Filled out from reference TRBV7-8 and TRBJ1-2, the complete variable domain reads GAGVSQSPRYKVAKRGQDVALRCDPISGHVSLFWYQQALGQGPEFLTYFQNEAQLDKSGLPSDRFFAERPEGSVSTLKIQRTQQEDSAVYLCASSLRPWGGASFFGSGTRLTVV.

V is TRBV10-1 and J is TRBJ1-1; 7 nucleotides line up with TRBD1. Germline V lookup: CDR1 WNHNN, CDR2 SYGVQD (reference sequence). This CDR3 comprises 15 residues. The V and J ends lost 4 bases and 4 bases, in that order; junction bases with no gene match: 9. This chain's CDR3 is CASSGNRGGITEAFF. Here the CDR3 DNA reads TGCGCCAGCAGTGGGAACAGGGGTGGAATCACTGAAGCTTTCTTT.

This clone was seen a few times. The J gene is TRBJ1-2, the V gene TRBV30; D not resolved. The CDR3 consists of 13 residues. V lost 4 bases and J 5 bases, leaving 14 bases between the germline ends. CDR1 GTSNPN and CDR2 SVGIG come from the germline V gene (reference sequence). CDR3 sequence reads: CAWMGSQPYGYTF. The DNA for the CDR3 is TGTGCCTGGATGGGCAGCCAACCTTATGGCTACACCTTC.

V gene TRBV5-5 combines with J gene TRBJ2-7; 11 bases fit TRBD1. The germline gives CDR1 SGHKS, CDR2 YYEKEE (reference sequence). The CDR3 length is 15 residues. V was pared by 3 bases and J by 6 bases, with 8 bases of the junction left unmatched. In nucleotides, the CDR3 is TGTGCCAGCAGCTCCAATTGGACAGGGGGCCGCGAGCAGTACGTC. Amino acid sequence: CASSSNWTGGREQYV.

The chain has TRBV9 and TRBJ1-2; TRBD1 agrees at 8 bases. The CDR3 runs to 14 residues. V trimming: 3 bases; J trimming: 8 bases; junction bases outside the gene matches: 9. Germline CDR1 SGDLS, CDR2 YYNGEE. In nucleotides, the CDR3 is TGTGCCAGCAGCGAGACAGGGGACCGGGGGGGCTACACCTTC. Its protein product is CASSETGDRGGYTF.

This clone has more than one count but fewer than ten. The chain links TRBV11-2 to TRBJ2-3, with 8 bases aligning to TRBD1. V was pared by 6 bases and J by 0 bases, with 5 bases of the junction left unmatched. CDR1 and CDR2 (germline): SGHAT, FQNNGV. The CDR3 consists of 15 residues. Here the CDR3 DNA reads TGTGCCAGCAGACTGGGACAGGCTAGCACAGATACGCAGTATTTT. This gives the protein CASRLGQASTDTQYF.

This clone occurred a few times. The chain combines TRBV6-4 with TRBJ1-1; 10 bases line up with TRBD1. The V gene's germline CDR1 is MRHNA and CDR2 SNTAGT. This CDR3 is built from 16 residues. Germline trimming cut 3 bases from V and 5 bases from J; bases unmatched to any gene: 9. The CDR3 sequence: CASSEYATGGKTEAFF. CDR3 bases: TGTGCCAGCAGTGAATATGCGACAGGGGGCAAAACTGAAGCTTTCTTT.

The chain employs TRBV19 and TRBJ1-1, with D hard to call. The ends were cut back, 4 bases at V and 5 bases at J, with 14 bases in the middle. CDR3 size: 14 residues. Looked up from germline, CDR1 is LNHDA and CDR2 is SQIVND (reference sequence). The DNA for the CDR3 is TGTGCCAGTAGTAAAGTCGGCGTGAGGACTGAAGCTTTCTTT. Translation gives CASSKVGVRTEAFF.

The chain combines TRBV29-1 with TRBJ1-1, with 8 bases matching TRBD1. The length of the CDR3 is 14 residues. CDR1 and CDR2 from the germline V gene are SQVTM and ANQGSEA. Trimming cost V 6 bases and J 4 bases; bases outside gene matches: 10. CDR3 region: CSVAQGASGTEAFF. The CDR3 DNA is TGCAGCGTAGCGCAGGGGGCTTCGGGCACTGAAGCTTTCTTT.